Shown below are 19 T cell receptor beta chains from a single sample sequenced in a study of blood T cells in healthy people across ages. A second roughly 6 to 12 cycle PCR used barcoded and J-beta primers. TCRdb itself ran the 5' RACE reads through MiXCR, one entry per CDR3 protein. The table shows more than 750,000 distinct CDR3 sequences, with approximately 32% occurring only once. These same data were also listed under a study on T cells of mothers and their children.

The specimen sequenced was blood. Source of these receptors: a woman aged 40 to 55 in good health.

This clonotype showed up just once. V usage is TRBV14 and J usage is TRBJ2-7, with D possibly matching TRBD1 (6 bases). V was pared by 4 bases and J by 7 bases, with 23 bases between. The CDR3 covers 16 residues. CDR1 SGHDN and CDR2 FVKESK come from the germline V gene. The CDR3 region is CASSRITGIKSNEQYF. CDR3 DNA: TGTGCCAGCAGCCGTATCACAGGGATTAAAAGCAATGAGCAGTACTTC.

This clonotype was observed a single time. The gene calls are TRBV29-1 and TRBJ2-4; a possible D gene is TRBD2 (7 bases). This CDR3 has 13 amino acids. The germline V gene encodes CDR1 SQVTM and CDR2 ANQGSEA. CDR3 coding DNA: TGCAGTACCGGGCGGGGGCTCCACAATGAGCAGTACTTC. Its translation is CSTGRGLHNEQYF.

The chain carries TRBV27 and TRBJ1-6, with 7 bases that match TRBD1. Germline trimming cut 6 bases from V and 9 bases from J; bases unmatched to any gene: 14. The CDR3 totals 16 residues. From germline, CDR1 is MNHEY and CDR2 SMNVEV (reference sequence). The DNA of the CDR3 is TGTGCCAGCAGATTTTCGGGAGGGGGCCGAACTTCACCCCTCCACTTT. It is translated as CASRFSGGGRTSPLHF.

This clonotype was counted between two and nine times. The chain recombines TRBV7-6 with TRBJ1-1; the D is unclear. CDR3 length: 14 amino acids. V lost 6 bases to trimming and J lost 3 bases, with 14 bases between them. CDR1 is SGHVS, CDR2 FNYEAQ, per germline. The CDR3 protein is CASRPLTAYTEAFF. Written as DNA, the CDR3 is TGTGCCAGCAGACCACTTACTGCCTACACTGAAGCTTTCTTT. Full variable domain (rest looked up from reference TRBV7-6 and TRBJ1-1): GAGVSQSPRYKVTKRGQDVALRCDPISGHVSLYWYRQALGQGPEFLTYFNYEAQQDKSGLPNDRFSAERPEGSISTLTIQRTEQRDSAMYRCASRPLTAYTEAFFGQGTRLTVV.

Turning to this clonotype: A much larger clone lies a single base off, so this may be a read error. The chain links TRBV18 to TRBJ2-7; D possibly uses TRBD1 or TRBD2 (6 bases each). From germline, CDR1 is KGHSH and CDR2 LQKENI. CDR3 size: 13 residues. The CDR3 is CASSPQGHREQHF. The CDR3 DNA sequence: TGTGCCAGCTCGCCTCAGGGACATCGGGAGCAGCACTTC.

This clonotype has a single count. This could be a read error, since a much larger clone is one nucleotide away. The chain is built from TRBV20-1 and TRBJ2-7, with TRBD2 matching 7 bases. V shed 5 bases, J shed 6 bases, and the junction held 13 bases outside the gene matches. The CDR3 runs to 14 residues. The germline V gene encodes CDR1 DFQATT and CDR2 SNEGSKA (reference sequence). The DNA for the CDR3 is TGCAGTGCTCCAGACGGGGGGAAGCTCAGCGAGCAGTACTTC. It is translated as CSAPDGGKLSEQYF.

This clonotype was counted at least ten times. The rearrangement uses TRBV5-1 and TRBJ2-3; TRBD2 matches at 7 bases. This CDR3 is built from 17 residues. J was trimmed by 10 bases and V by 9 bases; bases with no gene match: 26. The germline V gene has CDR1 SGHRS and CDR2 YFSETQ. CDR3 region: CATSGGERGTPRGAQYF. CDR3 bases: TGCGCCACCTCCGGAGGGGAGCGGGGTACCCCCCGTGGCGCGCAGTATTTT. Full variable domain (outside the CDR3, taken from reference TRBV5-1 and TRBJ2-3): KAGVTQTPRYLIKTRGQQVTLSCSPISGHRSVSWYQQTPGQGLQFLFEYFSETQRNKGNFPGRFSGRQFSNSRSEMNVSTLELGDSALYLCATSGGERGTPRGAQYFGPGTRLTVL.

As for this clonotype: A much bigger clone sits one base away, suggesting this may be a read error. The chain recombines TRBV7-9 with TRBJ2-1, with D perhaps matching TRBD2 (6 bases). This CDR3 comprises 16 residues. Trimming took 7 bases from V and 2 from J, leaving 18 bases between them. Germline assignment: CDR1 SEHNR and CDR2 FQNEAQ (reference sequence). CDR3 in DNA: TGTGCCAGCAACCAGCGGTCGGGACTGACCTACAATGAGCAGTTCTTC. This sequence encodes CASNQRSGLTYNEQFF.

This clonotype was found many times. The chain employs TRBV28 and TRBJ2-1, with TRBD2 matching 14 bases. The junction had 6 bases not matched to a gene; V was cut back by 3 bases and J by 8 bases. The germline V gene has CDR1 MDHEN and CDR2 SYDVKM. This CDR3 has 16 amino acids. DNA of the CDR3: TGTGCCAGCAGTTTCCCCGGGACTAGCGGGGGCTATGAGCAGTTCTTC. Its protein is CASSFPGTSGGYEQFF.

DNA for the CDR3: TGCGCCAGCAGCCCCACTAGCGAGCGATGGAGTTTCGAGCAGTACTTC. Amino acids: CASSPTSERWSFEQYF. The chain recombines TRBV5-1 with TRBJ2-5, with 7 bases that match TRBD2. TRBJ2-7 explains the end of the DNA better; the J call may be wrong. Germline CDR1 is SGHRS and CDR2 is YFSETQ. The CDR3 is 16 amino acids.

This clonotype was seen just once. The junction differs from germline at one of its ends, possibly a read error. The gene calls are TRBV7-8 and TRBJ2-4, with a possible D match to TRBD1 (6 bases). The CDR3 spans 18 residues. Germline V gene data show CDR1 as SGHVS and CDR2 as FQNEAQ. As DNA, the CDR3 is TGTGTCAGCAGCTTAGAGGGGGTGGCAGTTACTTCAAAAAACATTCAGTACTTC. Its translation: CVSSLEGVAVTSKNIQYF.

The chain couples TRBV9 to TRBJ1-2; tentative D call: TRBD1 (6 bases). Germline-derived CDR1 and CDR2 are SGDLS and YYNGEE. Trimming stripped 0 bases from V and 8 bases from J, with 11 bases between. The CDR3 has 13 residues. The CDR3 coding sequence is TGTGCCAGCAGCGTAGCACAGGGCGAGGGCTACACCTTC. Translated, it gives CASSVAQGEGYTF.

This clonotype was recorded many times. This chain joins TRBV7-2 and TRBJ2-7, with a possible D match to TRBD2 (6 bases). Germline loops: CDR1 SGHTA, CDR2 FQGNSA. Trimming pared 5 bases from V and 5 bases from J, leaving 10 bases between. The CDR3 totals 12 residues. CDR3 amino acids: CASSNRRDEQYF. DNA for the CDR3: TGTGCCAGCAGCAACCGGAGGGACGAGCAGTACTTC.

This clonotype has a handful of counts. The rearrangement joins TRBV12-3 or TRBV12-4 to TRBJ2-5; 7 bases agree with TRBD2. Germline trimming cut 6 bases from V and 6 bases from J; bases unmatched to any gene: 13. The CDR3 has 15 residues. CDR3 in amino acids: CASRQRSGGGQTQYF. The CDR3, as DNA: TGTGCCAGCAGACAAAGATCGGGGGGAGGGCAGACCCAGTACTTC.

The rearrangement links TRBV29-1 to TRBJ1-4; unclear D gene. The CDR3 length is 12 residues. V dropped 1 base and J dropped 6 bases, with 6 bases sitting between them. Germline CDR1 SQVTM, CDR2 ANQGSEA. In DNA form, the CDR3 reads TGCAGCGTTGAAGGCAGCTATGAAAAACTGTTTTTT. Its translation is CSVEGSYEKLFF.

This clonotype was counted at least ten times. This sequence joins TRBV12-3 or TRBV12-4 and TRBJ2-1; 11 bases agree with TRBD2. The CDR3 has 17 residues. V lost 5 bases, J lost 3 bases, and 9 bases stayed unmatched. This chain's CDR3 is CASSPLRGLADYNEQFF. The DNA for the CDR3 is TGTGCCAGCAGTCCTTTAAGGGGACTAGCGGACTACAATGAGCAGTTCTTC.

The table lists this clonotype with many counts. This sequence joins TRBV7-2 and TRBJ2-7, with 7 bases fitting TRBD2. The CDR3 is 15 amino acids. V shed 4 bases, J shed 2 bases, and the junction held 8 bases outside the gene matches. Germline V gene data show CDR1 as SGHTA and CDR2 as FQGNSA. As DNA, the CDR3 is TGTGCCAGCAGCTCGGGGTGGGGACTAACCTACGAGCAGTACTTC. It yields the protein CASSSGWGLTYEQYF.

This clonotype appeared a few times. This sequence may be a read error, since a much larger clone differs from it by one base. This chain links TRBV29-1 with TRBJ1-2; TRBD1 is a possible D gene (5 bases). Germline-derived CDR1 and CDR2 are SQVTM and ANQGSEA. V lost 3 bases and J 12 bases, leaving 14 bases between the germline ends. The CDR3 contains 11 residues. CDR3 in amino acids: CSVEGTWGHTF. The CDR3 region has the DNA TGCAGCGTTGAGGGGACGTGGGGCCACACCTTC.

The chain carries TRBV6-1 and TRBJ2-1; TRBD2 matches at 9 bases. This CDR3 is built from 18 residues. The germline CDR1 and CDR2 sequences are MNHNS and SASEGT. With 6 bases clipped from V and 0 bases from J, the junction kept 12 bases outside the gene matches. The CDR3 spells CASRDRDLAGNSYNEQFF. DNA for the CDR3: TGTGCCAGCAGGGACCGGGACCTAGCGGGGAACTCCTACAATGAGCAGTTCTTC.